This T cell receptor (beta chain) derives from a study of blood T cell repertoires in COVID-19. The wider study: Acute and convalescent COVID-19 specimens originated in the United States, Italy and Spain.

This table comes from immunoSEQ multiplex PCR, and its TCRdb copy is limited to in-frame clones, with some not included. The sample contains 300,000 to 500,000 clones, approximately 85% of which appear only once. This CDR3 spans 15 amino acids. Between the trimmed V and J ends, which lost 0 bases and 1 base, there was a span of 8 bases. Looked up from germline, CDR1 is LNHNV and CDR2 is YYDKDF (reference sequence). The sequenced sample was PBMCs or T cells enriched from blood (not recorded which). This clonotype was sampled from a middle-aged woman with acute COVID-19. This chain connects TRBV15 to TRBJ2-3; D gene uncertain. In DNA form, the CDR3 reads TGTGCCACCAGCAGAGAACAGAAGGGCACAGATACGCAGTATTTT. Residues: CATSREQKGTDTQYF.